Each of the 5 T cell receptor beta chains below was sequenced from the same sample in a study of blood T cell repertoires in COVID-19. TCRdb's copy holds only in-frame clones and misses some; the assay was immunoSEQ multiplex PCR. The table lists about 200,000 clones, around nine tenths of them singletons. Sequenced material: peripheral blood. These receptors all come from a man between 60 and 70 years old who had recovered from COVID-19.

This CDR3 is CASSEPLNQPQHF. In DNA, the CDR3 is TGTGCCAGCAGTGAGCCACTGAATCAGCCCCAGCATTTT. The chain is built from TRBV6-1 and TRBJ1-5; no reliable D call. Germline CDR1 MNHNS, CDR2 SASEGT. CDR3 length: 13 amino acids. Trimming shortened V by 3 bases and J by 4 bases, and 7 bases separated the two germline ends.

This chain uses TRBV2 with TRBJ2-7; 9 bases line up with TRBD2. The CDR3 runs to 13 residues. Germline assignment: CDR1 SNHLY and CDR2 FYNNEI. After removal of 9 bases from V and 4 bases from J, the junction contained 7 bases not matched to a gene. DNA for the CDR3: TGTGCCAGTCAACAGAGCGGGGGGTACGAGCAGTACTTC. Its protein is CASQQSGGYEQYF. The entire variable domain, with the rest obtained from reference TRBV2 and TRBJ2-7, is as follows: EPEVTQTPSHQVTQMGQEVILRCVPISNHLYFYWYRQILGQKVEFLVSFYNNEISEKSEIFDDQFSVERPDGSNFTLKIRSTKLEDSAMYFCASQQSGGYEQYFGPGTRLTVT.

The chain uses TRBV10-3 and TRBJ2-7, with 9 bases matching TRBD2. This CDR3 has 14 amino acids. After removal of 4 bases from V and 2 bases from J, the junction contained 3 bases not matched to a gene. The germline gives CDR1 ENHRY, CDR2 SYGVKD. The CDR3 loop reads CAISGSSGTYEQYF. The CDR3 DNA sequence: TGTGCCATCAGTGGATCTAGCGGGACCTACGAGCAGTACTTC.

This clone was picked up one time. The J gene is TRBJ1-1, the V gene TRBV11-2, with D tentatively TRBD1 (5 bases). In germline, CDR1 is SGHAT, CDR2 FQNNGV. This CDR3 is 16 amino acids long. V was pared by 5 bases and J by 1 base, with 17 bases between. CDR3 DNA: TGTGCCAGCAGCCCCGGCCCAAGGGGAGGGAACACTGAAGCTTTCTTT. This encodes CASSPGPRGGNTEAFF.

J is TRBJ1-1 and V is TRBV19, with 9 nucleotides matching TRBD1. V gave up 6 bases and J gave up 6 bases; unmatched junction bases: 5. Germline V lookup: CDR1 LNHDA, CDR2 SQIVND (reference sequence). The CDR3 consists of 13 residues. This CDR3 is CASSGTGRSEAFF. The CDR3 DNA reads as TGTGCCAGTAGCGGGACAGGGAGGTCTGAAGCTTTCTTT.